This passage covers 32 T cell receptor beta chains from one sample sequenced in a study of cytomegalovirus exposure and HLA in healthy donors. 60 Vbeta and 13 Jbeta primers were used in PCR. Profiling relied on immunoSEQ multiplex PCR, and the TCRdb table lists in-frame clones only, not all of them. This table holds about 130,000 clones, about three quarters found once. The sample taken for sequencing was PBMCs. These receptors all come from a woman younger than 45 in good health and CMV-seronegative.

This clone has a handful of counts. This rearrangement joins TRBV18 to TRBJ1-6; tentative D call: TRBD1 (6 bases). This CDR3 is built from 14 residues. V lost 2 bases, J lost 7 bases, and 9 bases lay in between. Germline assignment: CDR1 KGHSH and CDR2 LQKENI. The CDR3 region has the DNA TGTGCCAGCTCACCAAGGGACATAAATTCACCCCTCCACTTT. It yields the protein CASSPRDINSPLHF.

The table lists this clone with a few counts. This chain connects TRBV5-1 to TRBJ1-3; D uncertain. Deletions cut 7 bases from V and 4 bases from J, with 12 bases between. CDR1 is SGHRS, CDR2 YFSETQ, per germline. CDR3 length: 13 residues. DNA for the CDR3: TGCGCCAGCCGTTCCGGGATCGGAAACACCATATATTTT. It codes for CASRSGIGNTIYF.

The sample holds one count of this clone. The genes are TRBV27 and TRBJ2-5; D is possibly TRBD2 (6 bases). CDR1 is MNHEY, CDR2 SMNVEV, per germline (reference sequence). This CDR3 is 14 amino acids long. V was trimmed by 1 base and J by 5 bases, leaving 11 bases between them. DNA of the CDR3: TGTGCCAGCAGTTTATTCGGGACTGACGAGACCCAGTACTTC. Amino acid sequence: CASSLFGTDETQYF.

This clone has just one count. This chain uses TRBV6-1 with TRBJ2-3; no reliable D call. Germline CDR1 MNHNS, CDR2 SASEGT. Trimming cost V 2 bases and J 5 bases, with 14 bases left between them. CDR3 length: 15 amino acids. In nucleotides, the CDR3 is TGTGCCAGCAGTGAACCCCGGCGAGGCTTAGATACGCAGTATTTT. Residues: CASSEPRRGLDTQYF.

In DNA form, the CDR3 reads TGTGCCAGCAGCTTAGGTGTCAGGGTACCAGCTTTCTTT. Translated, it gives CASSLGVRVPAFF. The chain has TRBV11-2 and TRBJ1-1, with TRBD1 as a possible D gene (5 bases). The CDR3 is 13 residues long. Trimming cost V 1 base and J 10 bases, with 13 bases left between them. Germline-derived CDR1 and CDR2 are SGHAT and FQNNGV.

The chain combines TRBV7-2 with TRBJ2-7; TRBD2 might be the D (5 bases). Germline assignment: CDR1 SGHTA and CDR2 FQGNSA. Trimming pared 6 bases from V and 7 bases from J, leaving 19 bases between. The CDR3 has 14 residues. CDR3 DNA sequence: TGTGCCAGCAGTTCAAGTAGCGCCGGGTGGGAGCAGTACTTC. Translation gives CASSSSSAGWEQYF.

The V and J genes are TRBV10-1 and TRBJ1-5; TRBD1 matches at 10 bases. The J segment lost 2 bases and the V segment lost 3 bases, leaving 19 bases of the junction unmatched. Germline V lookup: CDR1 WNHNN, CDR2 SYGVQD (reference sequence). This CDR3 is 21 amino acids long. CDR3: CASSESPPGGQGGDGNQPQHF. CDR3 DNA: TGCGCCAGCAGTGAATCCCCTCCGGGAGGACAGGGGGGCGATGGCAATCAGCCCCAGCATTTT.

This clone appeared once. This rearrangement joins TRBV2 to TRBJ2-3, with TRBD2 identical over 7 bases. The CDR3 totals 14 residues. CDR1 SNHLY and CDR2 FYNNEI come from the germline V gene. V shed 7 bases, J shed 1 base, and the junction held 5 bases outside the gene matches. The CDR3 here is CASTVAGGTDTQYF. The CDR3 bases are TGTGCCAGCACGGTGGCGGGGGGCACAGATACGCAGTATTTT. The full variable domain, its missing parts supplied by reference TRBV2 and TRBJ2-3, is EPEVTQTPSHQVTQMGQEVILRCVPISNHLYFYWYRQILGQKVEFLVSFYNNEISEKSEIFDDQFSVERPDGSNFTLKIRSTKLEDSAMYFCASTVAGGTDTQYFGPGTRLTVL.

The chain recombines TRBV11-3 with TRBJ2-2, with D tentatively TRBD1 (5 bases). The germline V gene encodes CDR1 SGHNT and CDR2 YENEEA. The CDR3 runs 18 residues. Trimming left V 1 base short and J 5 bases short, with 20 bases between. The CDR3 is CASSLGLPVGKGTGELFF. The CDR3 DNA follows: TGTGCCAGCAGCTTAGGCCTCCCTGTGGGGAAGGGGACCGGGGAGCTGTTTTTT.

Comment on this clone: At one of its ends the junction is not consistent with the germline gene, which may arise from a read error. Other DNA sequences in this sample translate to the same CDR3. In DNA form, the CDR3 reads TGTGCCAGCAGTAAAGGGATCGAGGGGGGGGACACTGAGGCTTTCTTT. This sequence encodes CASSKGIEGGDTEAFF. The V and J genes are TRBV25-1 and TRBJ1-1, with D possibly matching TRBD1 (6 bases). The CDR3 has 16 amino acids. The germline CDR1 and CDR2 sequences are MGHDK and SYGVNS.

This chain's CDR3 is CASSSGQSYNSPLHF. The CDR3 bases are TGCGCCAGCAGCTCGGGACAGTCTTATAATTCACCCCTCCACTTT. The rearrangement uses TRBV4-1 and TRBJ1-6; TRBD1 matches 7 bases. V dropped 5 bases and J dropped 4; count of bases not matched to a gene: 5. Germline CDR1 is MGHRA and CDR2 is YSYEKL. There are 15 residues in the CDR3.

V gene TRBV7-2 combines with J gene TRBJ1-3; 11 positions match TRBD1. The V segment lost 5 bases and the J segment 4 bases; nucleotides outside the gene matches: 10. Germline V gene data show CDR1 as SGHTA and CDR2 as FQGNSA. The CDR3 covers 17 residues. In nucleotides, the CDR3 is TGTGCCAGCAGCCCACGGACAGGGGGCGCGTCCGGAAACACCATATATTTT. Protein product: CASSPRTGGASGNTIYF. The whole variable domain, remainder taken from reference TRBV7-2 and TRBJ1-3, is GAGVSQSPSNKVTEKGKDVELRCDPISGHTALYWYRQSLGQGLEFLIYFQGNSAPDKSGLPSDRFSAERTGGSVSTLTIQRTQQEDSAVYLCASSPRTGGASGNTIYFGEGSWLTVV.

V gene TRBV11-3 combines with J gene TRBJ2-1; TRBD2 agrees at 14 bases. This CDR3 region has 14 residues. V dropped 6 bases and J dropped 14; count of bases not matched to a gene: 9. Germline-derived CDR1 and CDR2 are SGHNT and YENEEA. The DNA of the CDR3 is TGTGCCAGCAGGGGGGGACTAGCGGGGGCCGGGGAGTTCTTC. Translated, it gives CASRGGLAGAGEFF.

The rearrangement uses TRBV4-1 and TRBJ2-1; D is unresolved. Germline V gene sequence: CDR1 MGHRA, CDR2 YSYEKL. The V and J ends lost 0 bases and 3 bases respectively, with 3 bases between them. The CDR3 sequence is 13 residues long. The CDR3 sequence is CASSQDHYNEQFF. The CDR3, as DNA: TGCGCCAGCAGCCAAGATCACTACAATGAGCAGTTCTTC.

The chain employs TRBV5-1 and TRBJ2-1; tentatively, D is TRBD2 (5 bases). The germline CDR1 and CDR2 sequences are SGHRS and YFSETQ. This CDR3 region has 15 residues. Trimming took off 4 bases at V and 4 bases at J, with 15 bases between the two ends. The CDR3 region has the DNA TGCGCCAGCAGCCCGGACTCACCCTCTTACAATGAGCAGTTCTTC. Amino acids: CASSPDSPSYNEQFF.

The chain employs TRBV27 and TRBJ2-5; 8 nucleotides line up with TRBD2. CDR3 length: 16 residues. J gave up 5 bases and V 0 bases, and 8 bases lay outside the gene matches. Germline V lookup: CDR1 MNHEY, CDR2 SMNVEV (reference sequence). The CDR3 region is CASSLSTGGLGETQYF. In nucleotides, the CDR3 is TGTGCCAGCAGTTTATCGACGGGGGGGCTAGGGGAGACCCAGTACTTC.

This chain links TRBV4-1 with TRBJ2-2; D remains ambiguous. This CDR3 is built from 13 residues. V lost 4 bases and J 2 bases, leaving 5 bases between the germline ends. Germline values: CDR1 MGHRA, CDR2 YSYEKL. CDR3 in DNA: TGCGCCAGCAGCCGGCCCAACACCGGGGAGCTGTTTTTT. Protein sequence: CASSRPNTGELFF.

The CDR3 nucleotides read TGTGCCAGCAGCCCGAGGAGTGGCTCCGGGGGCACTGAAGCTTTCTTT. Its protein is CASSPRSGSGGTEAFF. The V gene is TRBV11-3, the J gene TRBJ1-1; D is perhaps TRBD1 (5 bases). The germline V and J ends were trimmed by 5 bases and 4 bases, with 20 bases remaining between them. Germline V CDR1 and CDR2: SGHNT, YENEEA. The CDR3 covers 16 residues.

V is TRBV19 and J is TRBJ1-2; 7 bases line up with TRBD1. Germline V lookup: CDR1 LNHDA, CDR2 SQIVND (reference sequence). Unmatched junction bases numbered 1, after V lost 7 bases and J lost 2 bases. The CDR3 has 12 amino acids. The CDR3: CASMTGNYGYTF. The CDR3 DNA sequence: TGTGCCAGTATGACAGGGAACTATGGCTACACCTTC.

This clone was detected a few times. This chain uses TRBV19 with TRBJ2-7; D is undetermined. Germline CDR1 reads LNHDA; CDR2 reads SQIVND (reference sequence). Trimming left V 3 bases short and J 2 bases short, with 8 bases between. CDR3 length equals 13 residues. The CDR3 sequence: CASSIGYPYEQYF. The CDR3 DNA reads as TGTGCCAGTAGTATCGGTTACCCCTACGAGCAGTACTTC. The variable domain in full, completed from reference TRBV19 and TRBJ2-7, reads DGGITQSPKYLFRKEGQNVTLSCEQNLNHDAMYWYRQDPGQGLRLIYYSQIVNDFQKGDIAEGYSVSREKKESFPLTVTSAQKNPTAFYLCASSIGYPYEQYFGPGTRLTVT.

V and J are TRBV6-6 and TRBJ2-1; D may be TRBD2 (5 bases). Trimming stripped 6 bases from V and 6 bases from J, with 12 bases between. Germline loops: CDR1 MNHNY, CDR2 SVGAGI (reference sequence). This CDR3 has 13 residues. The CDR3 nucleotides read TGTGCCAGCAGCCTTCCGGGGAGCAATGAGCAGTTCTTC. This codes for CASSLPGSNEQFF.

This chain uses TRBV9 with TRBJ1-1; D not resolved. CDR1 SGDLS and CDR2 YYNGEE come from the germline V gene. The CDR3 is 13 amino acids. V lost 0 bases and J lost 2, with 5 bases in between. The CDR3 DNA reads as TGTGCCAGCAGCGTAGAGCTAAACACTGAAGCTTTCTTT. Its protein is CASSVELNTEAFF. Together with reference TRBV9 and TRBJ1-1, the CDR3 gives the full variable domain: DSGVTQTPKHLITATGQRVTLRCSPRSGDLSVYWYQQSLDQGLQFLIQYYNGEERAKGNILERFSAQQFPDLHSELNLSSLELGDSALYFCASSVELNTEAFFGQGTRLTVV.

This sequence joins TRBV5-1 and TRBJ2-3; D possibly corresponds to TRBD1 (6 bases). V was trimmed by 4 bases and J by 10 bases, leaving 31 bases between them. Germline CDR1 is SGHRS and CDR2 is YFSETQ. This CDR3 spans 18 amino acids. CDR3 coding DNA: TGCGCCAGCAGCGTGGAAAGGATCGGACTGGGGACACAAGAGGCGCAGTATTTT. It specifies CASSVERIGLGTQEAQYF.

The chain links TRBV6-4 to TRBJ1-5, with D tentatively TRBD1 (5 bases). Trimming took off 0 bases at V and 0 bases at J, with 15 bases between the two ends. CDR1 MRHNA and CDR2 SNTAGT come from the germline V gene. The CDR3 is made up of 18 amino acids. CDR3 amino acids: CASSDSTPETASNQPQHF. DNA for the CDR3: TGTGCCAGCAGTGACTCGACGCCTGAGACAGCTAGCAATCAGCCCCAGCATTTT.

The gene calls are TRBV2 and TRBJ2-3, with unresolved D. CDR3 size: 14 residues. V lost 6 bases, J lost 0 bases, and 10 bases lay in between. Germline assignment: CDR1 SNHLY and CDR2 FYNNEI. Here the CDR3 reads CASRGLQSTDTQYF. The CDR3 DNA follows: TGTGCCAGCAGGGGTCTACAGAGCACAGATACGCAGTATTTT.

The chain carries TRBV16 and TRBJ1-1; 8 nucleotides line up with TRBD1. The V gene end was trimmed by 5 bases and the J gene end by 4 bases; junction bases not matched to a gene: 9. CDR3 length equals 15 residues. Germline CDR1 KGHSY, CDR2 FQNENV. As DNA, the CDR3 is TGTGCCAGCAGCGGCCAGGGGGCGCGAAGCACTGAAGCTTTCTTT. Translation: CASSGQGARSTEAFF. The full variable domain, with the rest looked up from reference TRBV16 and TRBJ1-1, is GEEVAQTPKHLVRGEGQKAKLYCAPIKGHSYVFWYQQVLKNEFKFLISFQNENVFDETGMPKERFSAKCLPNSPCSLEIQATKLEDSAVYFCASSGQGARSTEAFFGQGTRLTVV.

The chain carries TRBV4-1 and TRBJ2-4; a weak D match, TRBD2 (5 bases). Per germline, CDR1 MGHRA and CDR2 YSYEKL. This CDR3 has 15 amino acids. The V gene lost 1 base and the J gene lost 6 bases, with 13 bases spanning the gap. This CDR3 is CASSQGHVTRNIQYF. The CDR3 DNA is TGCGCCAGCAGCCAAGGGCACGTAACTAGAAACATTCAGTACTTC.

This sequence joins TRBV5-1 and TRBJ2-7; TRBD2 aligns across 9 bases. Germline lookup yields CDR1 SGHRS and CDR2 YFSETQ. V shed 4 bases, J shed 5 bases, and the junction held 16 bases outside the gene matches. This CDR3 contains 17 residues. CDR3: CASSPRIWGGGAHEQYF. Written as DNA, the CDR3 is TGCGCCAGCAGCCCAAGGATCTGGGGCGGGGGGGCCCACGAGCAGTACTTC. The full variable domain, rest sourced from reference TRBV5-1 and TRBJ2-7, is KAGVTQTPRYLIKTRGQQVTLSCSPISGHRSVSWYQQTPGQGLQFLFEYFSETQRNKGNFPGRFSGRQFSNSRSEMNVSTLELGDSALYLCASSPRIWGGGAHEQYFGPGTRLTVT.

A note on this clone: At one boundary the junction diverges from the germline segment, which might be a read error. This chain uses TRBV7-9 with TRBJ1-2; D not resolved. CDR3 length: 13 residues. CDR1 is SEHNR, CDR2 FQNEAQ, per germline (reference sequence). The DNA of the CDR3 is TGTTCCAGCAGCCCCTTATCGGGCTATGGCTACACCTTC. Translating it yields CSSSPLSGYGYTF. The full variable domain, rest sourced from reference TRBV7-9 and TRBJ1-2, is DTGVSQNPRHKITKRGQNVTFRCDPISEHNRLYWYRQTLGQGPEFLTYFQNEAQLEKSRLLSDRFSAERPKGSFSTLEIQRTEQGDSAMYLCSSSPLSGYGYTFGSGTRLTVV.

This chain uses TRBV11-3 with TRBJ2-3; the match to TRBD2 covers 14 bases. The V gene end was trimmed by 3 bases and the J gene end by 3 bases; junction bases not matched to a gene: 8. CDR1 is SGHNT and CDR2 is YENEEA in the germline V gene. The CDR3 extends over 18 amino acids. The CDR3 nucleotides are TGTGCCAGCAGCTTCAGGTCGACTAGCGGGAGGGCTACAGATACGCAGTATTTT. As protein: CASSFRSTSGRATDTQYF.

This chain connects TRBV6-5 to TRBJ2-3, with 7 bases that match TRBD1. V gave up 4 bases and J gave up 6 bases; unmatched junction bases: 13. CDR1 and CDR2 from the germline V gene are MNHEY and SVGAGI. The CDR3 has 16 amino acids. Here the CDR3 DNA reads TGTGCCAGCAGTTTATCCGGGACAGCGTTAGGGGATACGCAGTATTTT. It specifies CASSLSGTALGDTQYF.

This clone was seen once. This rearrangement joins TRBV6-5 to TRBJ1-1; D call uncertain. This CDR3 comprises 14 residues. V lost 0 bases and J 4 bases, leaving 9 bases between the germline ends. The V gene's germline CDR1 is MNHEY and CDR2 SVGAGI. The chain's CDR3 is CASSYSRQVTEAFF. The CDR3 DNA reads TGTGCCAGCAGTTACTCTAGGCAGGTCACTGAAGCTTTCTTT.